This T cell receptor (beta chain) was recovered during a study of shared clonotypes between healthy human individuals. Study results and caveats: Naive subsets generally had larger estimated richness than memory subsets. Among a handful of donors, about 5% of naive CD4 clonotypes were found in common.

The protocol was immunoSEQ multiplex PCR, while the TCRdb copy is restricted to in-frame clones and leaves out a portion. This table has around 2.5 million clones, roughly 93% appearing once. This clone came up once. The antigen remains unidentified. Germline assignment: CDR1 SNHLY and CDR2 FYNNEI. The ends lost 7 bases at V and 6 bases at J; junction bases unmatched: 2. This CDR3 is 12 amino acids long. Sequenced sample: naive CD4+ T cells from PBMCs. Subset: CD45RA+ positively selected. The sequence derives from a young man in good health. Some clones in this sample may be carry-over from other donors' samples. The chain combines TRBV2 with TRBJ2-7; TRBD1 agrees at 11 bases. CDR3 DNA: TGTGCCAGCAAGGGACAGGGGGGCGAGCAGTACTTC. Protein product: CASKGQGGEQYF.